This TCR beta chain was sequenced in a study of blood T cell repertoires in COVID-19. Looking at the study overall: The cDNA or gDNA used as material had been derived from T cells, B-cell-depleted T cells, or PBMCs.

Original handling: Reference gene primer amplification gave estimated nucleated cell counts. Repertoires were generated with immunoSEQ multiplex PCR, while TCRdb's copy carries only in-frame clones and drops some. Clone size and the V and J calls come from that table; the DNA yielded D and trimming. The sample lists about 240,000 clones, roughly 82% seen once, with approximately 4.5% in the top ten. The CDR3 sequence is 16 residues long. After removal of 4 bases from V and 8 bases from J, the junction contained 13 bases not matched to a gene. CDR1 is LNHDA and CDR2 is SQIVND in the germline V gene (reference sequence).

The material sequenced was peripheral blood. The rearrangement joins TRBV19 to TRBJ2-1; 8 bases are a match to TRBD2. This receptor was taken from a woman in her 70s with acute or convalescent COVID-19. In DNA, the CDR3 is TGTGCCAGTAGTACCCCTCGGGGGGGGAGTATCTATGAGCAGTTCTTC. Amino acids: CASSTPRGGSIYEQFF.